Below, 5 T cell receptor beta chains from the same sample are listed, as sequenced in a study of shared clonotypes between healthy human individuals. The protocol was immunoSEQ multiplex PCR, while the TCRdb copy is restricted to in-frame clones and leaves out a portion. Of about 1.5 million clones in the sample, under 99% were seen once. Sequences were obtained from naive CD4+ T cells sorted from blood. Regarding subset: CD45RA+ positively selected. The source of these receptors is a young man in good health.

The CDR3 DNA is TGCGCCAGCAGCTTGGAGGCTAGCGGGGACACAGATACGCAGTATTTT. Residues: CASSLEASGDTDTQYF. V and J are TRBV5-1 and TRBJ2-3; 9 bases match TRBD2. Germline V gene sequence: CDR1 SGHRS, CDR2 YFSETQ. The length of the CDR3 is 16 residues. J was trimmed by 2 bases and V by 0 bases; bases with no gene match: 4.

The chain is built from TRBV9 and TRBJ2-5, with D perhaps matching TRBD1 (5 bases). V shed 0 bases and J shed 2 bases, with 8 bases lying between them. The CDR3 runs to 14 residues. Germline CDR1 reads SGDLS; CDR2 reads YYNGEE. CDR3 nucleotides: TGTGCCAGCAGCGTAGCAGGGAAACAAGAGACCCAGTACTTC. Its protein product is CASSVAGKQETQYF. Combining the CDR3 with reference TRBV9 and TRBJ2-5 gives the whole variable domain DSGVTQTPKHLITATGQRVTLRCSPRSGDLSVYWYQQSLDQGLQFLIQYYNGEERAKGNILERFSAQQFPDLHSELNLSSLELGDSALYFCASSVAGKQETQYFGPGTRLLVL.

This clone appeared once. The CDR3 DNA follows: TGTGCCATGGATCGGGGACCGAACACTGAAGCTTTCTTT. It specifies CAMDRGPNTEAFF. The chain has TRBV28 and TRBJ1-1, with D perhaps matching TRBD1 (5 bases). The CDR3 runs to 13 residues. Trimming left V 10 bases short and J 1 base short, with 13 bases between. CDR1 MDHEN and CDR2 SYDVKM come from the germline V gene.

As for this clone: Other DNA sequences in this sample translate to the same CDR3. J is TRBJ2-6 and V is TRBV11-3; no reliable D call. Looked up from germline, CDR1 is SGHNT and CDR2 is YENEEA. The CDR3 covers 15 residues. Between the trimmed V and J ends, which lost 1 base and 0 bases, there was a span of 4 bases. In DNA, the CDR3 is TGTGCCAGCAGCTTAGGCGGCTCTGGGGCCAACGTCCTGACTTTC. It encodes CASSLGGSGANVLTF.

The V and J genes are TRBV29-1 and TRBJ1-5, with 7 bases identical to TRBD1. The germline CDR1 and CDR2 sequences are SQVTM and ANQGSEA. V lost 5 bases, J lost 9 bases, and 10 bases stayed unmatched. CDR3 length equals 13 residues. CDR3 amino acids: CSVKTGLDGPQHF. In DNA form, the CDR3 reads TGCAGCGTTAAGACAGGGCTCGATGGGCCCCAGCATTTT. The full variable domain, in which reference TRBV29-1 and TRBJ1-5 provide the parts outside the CDR3, is SAVISQKPSRDICQRGTSLTIQCQVDSQVTMMFWYRQQPGQSLTLIATANQGSEATYESGFVIDKFPISRPNLTFSTLTVSNMSPEDSSIYLCSVKTGLDGPQHFGDGTRLSIL.